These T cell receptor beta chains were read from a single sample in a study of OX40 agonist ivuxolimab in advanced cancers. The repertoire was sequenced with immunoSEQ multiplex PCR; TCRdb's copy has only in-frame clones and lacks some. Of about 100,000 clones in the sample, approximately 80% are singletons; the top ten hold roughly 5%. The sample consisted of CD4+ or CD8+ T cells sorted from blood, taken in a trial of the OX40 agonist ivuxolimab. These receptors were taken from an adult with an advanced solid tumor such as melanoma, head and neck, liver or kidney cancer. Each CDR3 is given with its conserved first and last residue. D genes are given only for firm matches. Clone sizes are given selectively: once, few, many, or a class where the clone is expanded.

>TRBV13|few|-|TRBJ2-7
CASSLVGEQYF
TGTGCCAGCAGCTTAGTAGGCGAGCAGTACTTC
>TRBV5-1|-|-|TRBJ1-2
CASRLAENYGYTF
TGCGCCAGCAGGCTGGCGGAGAACTATGGCTACACCTTC
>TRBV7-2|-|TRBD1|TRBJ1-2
CASSRSWGEGAGGYTF
TGTGCCAGCAGCCGTTCCTGGGGGGAGGGGGCAGGAGGCTACACCTTC
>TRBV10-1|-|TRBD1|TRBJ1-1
CASSTGAGTEAFF
TGCGCCAGCAGTACAGGGGCCGGGACTGAAGCTTTCTTT
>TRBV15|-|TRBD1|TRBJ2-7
CATSDRDRGHEQYF
TGTGCCACCAGCGACCGGGACAGGGGCCACGAGCAGTACTTC
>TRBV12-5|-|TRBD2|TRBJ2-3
CASGLAGSTDTQYF
TGTGCTAGTGGTTTAGCGGGAAGCACAGATACGCAGTATTTT
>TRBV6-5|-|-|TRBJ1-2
CASSYGLFDYGYTF
TGTGCCAGCAGTTACGGACTATTTGACTATGGCTACACCTTC
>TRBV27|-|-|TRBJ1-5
CASSWGGDQPQHF
TGTGCCAGCAGTTGGGGGGGGGATCAGCCCCAGCATTTT
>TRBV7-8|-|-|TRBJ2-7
CASSLGRGMSYEQYF
TGTGCCAGCAGCTTAGGTCGGGGAATGTCCTACGAGCAGTACTTC
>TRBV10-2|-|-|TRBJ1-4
CASSEARQNEKLFF
TGCGCCAGCAGTGAGGCCAGGCAAAATGAAAAACTGTTTTTT
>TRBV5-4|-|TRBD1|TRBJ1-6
CASSSGTGINSPLHF
TGTGCCAGCAGCTCCGGGACAGGTATTAATTCACCCCTCCACTTT
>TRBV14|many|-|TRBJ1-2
CASSHDRTSGRGYTF
TGTGCCAGCAGCCATGATCGGACGTCGGGACGTGGCTACACCTTC
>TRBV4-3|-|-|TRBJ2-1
CASSQGNGGLYNEQFF
TGCGCCAGCAGCCAAGGGAACGGGGGGCTCTACAATGAGCAGTTCTTC
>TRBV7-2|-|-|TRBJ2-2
CASSPRQANTGELFF
TGTGCCAGCAGCCCCCGACAGGCGAACACCGGGGAGCTGTTTTTT
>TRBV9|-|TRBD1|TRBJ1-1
CASSANRGAEAFF
TGTGCCAGCAGCGCCAACAGGGGCGCTGAAGCTTTCTTT
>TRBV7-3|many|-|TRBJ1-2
CASSWKGLYGYTF
TGTGCCAGCAGCTGGAAGGGACTCTATGGCTACACCTTC
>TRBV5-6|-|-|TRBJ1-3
CASSLAGNLNTIYF
TGTGCCAGCAGCTTGGCAGGGAACCTAAACACCATATATTTT
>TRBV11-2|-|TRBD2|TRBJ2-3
CASWPPYSGGADTQYF
TGTGCCAGCTGGCCCCCCTATAGCGGGGGGGCAGATACGCAGTATTTT
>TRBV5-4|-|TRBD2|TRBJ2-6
CASSGLAGGSGANVLTF
TGTGCCAGCAGCGGACTAGCGGGGGGTAGTGGGGCCAACGTCCTGACTTTC
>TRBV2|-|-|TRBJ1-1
CASSVNFMNTEAFF
TGTGCCAGCAGTGTTAATTTTATGAACACTGAAGCTTTCTTT
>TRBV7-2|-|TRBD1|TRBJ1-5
CASSPWTGLYSNQPQHF
TGTGCCAGCAGCCCCTGGACAGGGCTCTATAGCAATCAGCCCCAGCATTTT
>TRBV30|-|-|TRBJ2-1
CAWSPRGGRDEQFF
TGTGCCTGGAGTCCCAGGGGGGGACGCGATGAGCAGTTCTTC
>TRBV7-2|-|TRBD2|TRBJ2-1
CASSLDSAVLAAYNEQFF
TGTGCCAGCAGCTTAGACAGCGCCGTTCTAGCGGCCTACAATGAGCAGTTCTTC
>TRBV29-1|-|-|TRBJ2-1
CSGEALSGFVEQEYNEQFF
TGCAGCGGCGAGGCGTTGAGTGGTTTTGTGGAACAGGAGTACAATGAGCAGTTCTTC
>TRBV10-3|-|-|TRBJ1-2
CAISGPGDGGYTF
TGTGCCATCAGTGGACCAGGGGATGGAGGCTACACCTTC
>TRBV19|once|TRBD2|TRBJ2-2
CASSTHRLAGNTGELFF
TGTGCCAGTAGTACCCACAGACTAGCCGGGAACACCGGGGAGCTGTTTTTT
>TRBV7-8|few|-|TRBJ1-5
CASSPRRDTGNQPQHF
TGTGCCAGCAGCCCTAGACGGGACACCGGGAATCAGCCCCAGCATTTT
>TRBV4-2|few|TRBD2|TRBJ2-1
CASSMRLAGDRDEQFF
TGTGCCAGCAGCATGCGACTAGCGGGAGATCGCGATGAGCAGTTCTTC
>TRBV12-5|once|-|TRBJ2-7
CASGLAPLPEDREQYF
TGTGCTAGTGGTTTGGCCCCTCTCCCTGAGGACCGCGAGCAGTACTTC